Shown below are 6 T cell receptor beta chains from a single sample sequenced in a study of graft-versus-host responses after intestinal transplantation. Method: immunoSEQ multiplex PCR; TCRdb's copy keeps in-frame clones and lacks some. The top ten clones hold 0.5% to 0.6% of a sample with some 41,000 clones, roughly 96% of them seen once. Antigens for these TCRs are unknown. Sequences were derived from unstimulated CD8+ T cells sorted from spleen or lymph node cells, sampled before transplant. These receptor sequences come from a human donor who was the organ donor for an intestinal transplant.

This chain joins TRBV5-1 and TRBJ2-5; 9 nucleotides line up with TRBD2. This CDR3 spans 16 amino acids. Germline CDR1 reads SGHRS; CDR2 reads YFSETQ. Trimming took 0 bases from V and 10 from J; bases not matched to a gene: 13. The CDR3: CASSLEASGEARDQYF. The DNA of the CDR3 is TGCGCCAGCAGCTTGGAGGCTAGCGGGGAAGCCAGAGACCAGTACTTC.

The chain links TRBV11-1 to TRBJ2-3; D unclear. This CDR3 spans 13 amino acids. Germline V gives CDR1 SGHAT, CDR2 FQDESV (reference sequence). V lost 4 bases and J 0 bases, leaving 5 bases between the germline ends. The CDR3 region is CASSSYSTDTQYF. CDR3 DNA: TGTGCCAGCAGCTCCTATAGCACAGATACGCAGTATTTT.

This rearrangement joins TRBV9 to TRBJ2-7; D gene ambiguous. The CDR3 consists of 11 residues. Germline loops: CDR1 SGDLS, CDR2 YYNGEE. V was pared by 4 bases and J by 4 bases, with 6 bases between. Here the CDR3 reads CASSPRYEQYF. The CDR3 DNA sequence: TGTGCCAGCAGCCCCCGTTACGAGCAGTACTTC. Combining the CDR3 with reference TRBV9 and TRBJ2-7 gives the whole variable domain DSGVTQTPKHLITATGQRVTLRCSPRSGDLSVYWYQQSLDQGLQFLIQYYNGEERAKGNILERFSAQQFPDLHSELNLSSLELGDSALYFCASSPRYEQYFGPGTRLTVT.

The chain joins TRBV2 to TRBJ1-2; D gene unclear. V lost 8 bases, J lost 0 bases, and 16 bases lay in between. There are 15 residues in the CDR3. The germline gives CDR1 SNHLY, CDR2 FYNNEI. For the CDR3, the DNA is TGTGCCAGCCGCCCTTTAGCGGCGTCTAACTATGGCTACACCTTC. This gives the protein CASRPLAASNYGYTF.

The chain is built from TRBV29-1 and TRBJ2-3, with D tentatively TRBD1 (6 bases). CDR1 is SQVTM, CDR2 ANQGSEA, per germline. The germline V and J ends were trimmed by 8 bases and 1 base, with 22 bases remaining between them. The CDR3 consists of 16 residues. This CDR3 reads CSWIPLQGWGTDTQYF. The CDR3 nucleotides are TGCAGCTGGATTCCACTTCAGGGGTGGGGCACAGATACGCAGTATTTT.

J is TRBJ1-1 and V is TRBV11-2; no definite D call. The CDR3 contains 14 residues. Germline CDR1 SGHAT, CDR2 FQNNGV. Trimming took 8 bases from V and 3 from J, leaving 16 bases between them. The CDR3 nucleotides read TGTGCCAGCGGTCAACGGGCATTCGACACTGAAGCTTTCTTT. The encoded protein is CASGQRAFDTEAFF. Filled out from reference TRBV11-2 and TRBJ1-1, the complete variable domain reads EAGVAQSPRYKIIEKRQSVAFWCNPISGHATLYWYQQILGQGPKLLIQFQNNGVVDDSQLPKDRFSAERLKGVDSTLKIQPAKLEDSAVYLCASGQRAFDTEAFFGQGTRLTVV.